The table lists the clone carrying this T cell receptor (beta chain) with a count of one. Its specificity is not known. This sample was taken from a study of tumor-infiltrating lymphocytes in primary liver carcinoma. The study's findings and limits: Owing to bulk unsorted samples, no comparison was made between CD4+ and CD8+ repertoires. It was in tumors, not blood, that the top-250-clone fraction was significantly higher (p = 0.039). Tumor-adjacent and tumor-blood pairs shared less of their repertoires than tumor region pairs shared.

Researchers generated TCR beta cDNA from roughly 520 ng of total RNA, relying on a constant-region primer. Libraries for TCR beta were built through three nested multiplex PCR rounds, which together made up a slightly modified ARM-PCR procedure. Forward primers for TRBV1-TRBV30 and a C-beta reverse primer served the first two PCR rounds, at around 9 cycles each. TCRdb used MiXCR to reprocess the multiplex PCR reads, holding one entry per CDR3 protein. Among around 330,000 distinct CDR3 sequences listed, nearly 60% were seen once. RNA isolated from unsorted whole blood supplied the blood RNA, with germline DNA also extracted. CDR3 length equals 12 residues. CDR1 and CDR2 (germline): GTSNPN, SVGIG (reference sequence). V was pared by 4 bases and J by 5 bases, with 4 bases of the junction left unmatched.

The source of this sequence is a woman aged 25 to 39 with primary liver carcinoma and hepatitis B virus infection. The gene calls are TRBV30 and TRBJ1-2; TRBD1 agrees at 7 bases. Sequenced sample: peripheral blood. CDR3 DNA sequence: TGTGCCTGGACCAGGGGGAGGTATGGCTACACCTTC. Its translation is CAWTRGRYGYTF.